This T cell receptor (beta chain) was identified during a study of OX40 agonist ivuxolimab in advanced cancers. Study at large: Ivuxolimab, an agonistic anti-OX40 (CD134) antibody, was given to patients. Study findings and constraints: Some patients without response likewise showed low normalized clonal expansion. CD8+ T cells showed, on average, more clonal expansion than CD4+ cells.

Clones were read by immunoSEQ multiplex PCR, and TCRdb kept only the in-frame ones, dropping some. The sample consists of about 41,000 clones, around 87% of them appearing once. The CDR3 length is 11 residues. CDR1 is GTSNPN and CDR2 is SVGIG in the germline V gene (reference sequence). Notes on this clone: Its antigen is undetermined. At one end the junction does not follow the germline gene, possibly because of a read error.

The J gene is TRBJ2-5, the V gene TRBV30; D might be TRBD1 (9 bases). The sequence came from an adult with an advanced solid tumor such as melanoma, head and neck, liver or kidney cancer. The sequences come from CD4+ or CD8+ T cells sorted from blood, collected in a trial of the OX40 agonist ivuxolimab. CDR3: CAWSTGGTGNF. The CDR3 DNA reads TGTGCCTGGAGTACGGGGGGGACAGGGAACTTC.